This is a list of T cell receptor beta chains from one sample in a study of T cell clones after liver transplantation. Only in-frame clones appear in the TCRdb table, and some are missing; sequencing was by immunoSEQ multiplex PCR. The profile covers about 75,000 clones, with roughly 80% appearing a single time and approximately 2.1% taken by the ten largest. The sequencing here drew on CD4+ T cells from blood, taken less than 50 months after liver transplant. These receptors all come from a human patient who received a liver transplant. Among the T cells, some may be from the graft donor. Both conserved end residues are part of each CDR3. The D gene is left open where the match is weak. Part of the rows lack a size; the others show once, few, many or a class for expanded clones.

clone size	V gene	D gene	J gene	CDR3 DNA	CDR3 protein
NA	TRBV2	TRBD2	TRBJ2-1	TGTGCCAGCAGTCCCCGACTAGCGGGACGTCGGAATGAGCAGTTCTTC	CASSPRLAGRRNEQFF
once	TRBV15	NA	TRBJ2-5	TGTGCCACCAGCATGGGGACTGAGTATGAGACCCAGTACTTC	CATSMGTEYETQYF
NA	TRBV11-2	NA	TRBJ2-7	TGTGCCAGCAGCCCCACAGGCGATTTTGGCGAGCAGTACTTC	CASSPTGDFGEQYF
NA	TRBV4-1	NA	TRBJ2-7	TGCGCCAGCAGCCAGAGACAGTACTACGAGCAGTACTTC	CASSQRQYYEQYF
NA	TRBV7-9	NA	TRBJ2-3	TGTGCCAGCAGCTTAGACCAAGGAGGGGGATCTAGCACAGATACGCAGTATTTT	CASSLDQGGGSSTDTQYF
NA	TRBV7-2	TRBD2	TRBJ2-5	TGTGCCAGCAGCTTACTGGCTAGCGGACTTCAAGAGACCCAGTACTTC	CASSLLASGLQETQYF
NA	TRBV7-2	NA	TRBJ1-2	TGTGCCAGCAGCTTAGGCCCCCCAGGGGATTATGGCTACACCTTC	CASSLGPPGDYGYTF
NA	TRBV28	NA	TRBJ1-3	TGTGCCATAGGGGGGGAAGGGGCTGGAAACACCATATATTTT	CAIGGEGAGNTIYF
NA	TRBV21-1	NA	TRBJ2-7	TGTGCCACCCTCTTTAGCGGGAGGATGTGCTACGAGCAGTACTTC	CATLFSGRMCYEQYF
once	TRBV9	NA	TRBJ1-2	TGTGCCAGCAGCAAGGAGGGCAGGGAAGACTATGGCTACACCTTC	CASSKEGREDYGYTF
few	TRBV7-8	NA	TRBJ2-5	TGTGCCAGCAGTCCAAGACGCAGCCAAGAGACCCAGTACTTC	CASSPRRSQETQYF
many	TRBV7-2	NA	TRBJ1-1	TGTGCCAGCAGCAACGGACAGAACACTGAAGCTTTCTTT	CASSNGQNTEAFF
few	TRBV11-2	TRBD1	TRBJ1-2	TGTGCCAGCAGCTTAGCAGGGGGAAGTAGCTATGGCTACACCTTC	CASSLAGGSSYGYTF
NA	TRBV28	TRBD2	TRBJ2-7	TGTGCCACCGGACTAGCCAGGGACGAGCAGTACTTC	CATGLARDEQYF
NA	TRBV6-5	NA	TRBJ1-3	TGTGCCAGCAGTTACGAGGGACGAGGAAACACCATATATTTT	CASSYEGRGNTIYF
NA	TRBV7-2	NA	TRBJ1-2	TGTGCCAGCAGCCGAGAGTCGGGGGGGGCTAACTATGGCTACACCTTC	CASSRESGGANYGYTF
few	TRBV2	TRBD1	TRBJ1-2	TGTGCCAGCAGTCCCATCTCAGGGGGCTATGGCTACACCTTC	CASSPISGGYGYTF
NA	TRBV5-1	NA	TRBJ2-7	TGCGCCAGCAGCTTGAGACCCGGGACCGAGGGCTACGAGCAGTACTTC	CASSLRPGTEGYEQYF
NA	TRBV7-9	NA	TRBJ1-2	TGTGCCAGCAGTTATGGGGAGAACTATGGCTACACCTTC	CASSYGENYGYTF
NA	TRBV13	TRBD2	TRBJ2-7	TGTGCCAGCAGCCGGGAGGACGGCCCCTACGAGCAGTACTTC	CASSREDGPYEQYF
NA	TRBV5-1	TRBD2	TRBJ2-1	TGCGCCAGCAGCTTGAAGACTAGCGGGAGGGCCTCCAATGAGCAGTTCTTC	CASSLKTSGRASNEQFF
NA	TRBV6-5	TRBD2	TRBJ2-7	TGTGCCAGCAGTTTGATAGCGGGAGGGACCTACGAGCAGTACTTC	CASSLIAGGTYEQYF
NA	TRBV9	NA	TRBJ2-1	TGTGCCAGCAGCGTAACTAGCCGCACGGTACGGAATGAGCAGTTCTTC	CASSVTSRTVRNEQFF
NA	TRBV18	NA	TRBJ2-7	TGTGCCAGCTCATCCACTTCCGGGACAACCTACGAGCAGTACTTC	CASSSTSGTTYEQYF
NA	TRBV7-3	TRBD2	TRBJ2-1	TGTGCCAGCAGCGCGAGCGGGAGCTCCTACAATGAGCAGTTCTTC	CASSASGSSYNEQFF
NA	TRBV6-1	TRBD1	TRBJ1-2	TGTGCCAGCAGTGAAGGGACAGGGGTTTACTATGGCTACACCTTC	CASSEGTGVYYGYTF
NA	TRBV6-5	NA	TRBJ1-2	TGTGCCAGTAAGACAGCCCTCTATGGCTACACCTTC	CASKTALYGYTF
NA	TRBV19	NA	TRBJ1-4	TGTGCCAGTAGTATCTCCCGACAGCCTAATGAAAAACTGTTTTTT	CASSISRQPNEKLFF
few	TRBV6-6	NA	TRBJ2-7	TGTGCCAGCAGTCGCGGCCATCCGTCGGAGCAGTACTTC	CASSRGHPSEQYF
NA	TRBV6-6	TRBD1	TRBJ2-7	TGTGCCAGCAGTGCAAGACAGGGGAGCTCCTACGAGCAGTACTTC	CASSARQGSSYEQYF
NA	TRBV28	NA	TRBJ2-2	TGTGCCAGCGGAGGAGGCCCGAACACCGGGGAGCTGTTTTTT	CASGGGPNTGELFF
NA	TRBV2	NA	TRBJ2-7	TGTGCCAGCAGTCGTACTTACGAGCAGTACTTC	CASSRTYEQYF
NA	TRBV7-3	TRBD2	TRBJ2-1	TGTGCCAGCAGCCCCACCTCAACTAGCGGCAATGAGCAGTTCTTC	CASSPTSTSGNEQFF
NA	TRBV9	NA	TRBJ2-1	TGTGCCAGCAGCGTCGACGGGACCCCTTCCTACAATGAGCAGTTCTTC	CASSVDGTPSYNEQFF
NA	TRBV27	NA	TRBJ1-1	TGTGCCAGCAGTTTATGGGGTAAGGGTGGGGATCGGGCTTTCTTT	CASSLWGKGGDRAFF
NA	TRBV5-1	TRBD1	TRBJ1-5	TGCGCCAGCAGCTTAGGGACAGGGAGTAGCAATCAGCCCCAGCATTTT	CASSLGTGSSNQPQHF
NA	TRBV15	NA	TRBJ2-1	TGTGCCACCAGCATAGGGGGAATCGGCAACAATGAGCAGTTCTTC	CATSIGGIGNNEQFF
NA	TRBV27	NA	TRBJ2-1	TGTGCCAGCAGTCAGGGTCTTTACAATGAGCAGTTCTTC	CASSQGLYNEQFF
NA	TRBV5-4	TRBD1	TRBJ1-2	TGTGCCAGCCGCAGGGACAGGGCGAATTATGGCTACACCTTC	CASRRDRANYGYTF